This TCR beta chain was identified in a study of blood T cell repertoires in COVID-19. Looking at the study overall: Sample material is recorded as cDNA or gDNA derived from T cells, B-cell-depleted T cells, or PBMCs.

This table comes from immunoSEQ multiplex PCR, and its TCRdb copy is limited to in-frame clones, with some not included. The data hold about 120,000 clones, with roughly 89% observed a single time. Trimming cost V 2 bases and J 1 base, with 9 bases left between them. This CDR3 region has 14 residues. Looked up from germline, CDR1 is SGHNT and CDR2 is YYREEE (reference sequence). The TCR was taken from a woman between 45 and 60 years old with acute or convalescent COVID-19. The gene calls are TRBV5-4 and TRBJ1-2, with a tentative D call TRBD1 (6 bases). Sequenced sample: peripheral blood. The DNA of the CDR3 is TGTGCCAGCAGCTTAGGGGGAATTAACTATGGCTACACCTTC. This sequence encodes CASSLGGINYGYTF.